The rows below give T cell receptor beta chains drawn from one sample of a study of blood T cells in healthy people across ages. TCRdb redid the calling of the 5' RACE reads with MiXCR, one entry per CDR3 protein. Of some 1.5 million distinct CDR3 sequences listed, roughly 27% were seen once; the top ten hold roughly 8%. Source material: blood. These receptors originate from a woman in her thirties in good health. Each CDR3 is given with its conserved first and last residue. A row's size may be missing; if present it is once, few, many or a size class.

v_call	clone_size	j_call	cdr3_aa
TRBV11-2	few	TRBJ2-3	CASSLVPGLEITDTQYF
TRBV4-1	many	TRBJ2-7	CASSQRSGAYEQYF
TRBV20-1	-	TRBJ1-2	CSAPGVGDGYTF
TRBV29-1	many	TRBJ2-7	CSVERGYEQYF
TRBV12-3/TRBV12-4	-	TRBJ2-1	CASSTRLAGGGEQFF
TRBV7-2	-	TRBJ2-1	CASSSGGLSGGEQFF
TRBV9	-	TRBJ2-7	CASSVSSRGYSYEQYF
TRBV12-3/TRBV12-4	few	TRBJ2-7	CASSFGDTSSYEQYF
TRBV5-6	few	TRBJ2-1	CASSLGLAGFIEQFF
TRBV28	-	TRBJ1-5	CASSWGSQSSNQPQHF
TRBV7-9	few	TRBJ2-7	CASSRQGQPSYEQYF
TRBV29-1	-	TRBJ1-1	CSVRQVWTEAFF
TRBV7-2	many	TRBJ2-1	CASSLGLKATEQFF